Reported below is one TCR beta chain. Antigen unknown. This sample was included in a study of cytomegalovirus exposure and HLA in healthy donors. Points from the study as a whole: Later on, an analysis showed TCR association rates differing by HLA locus, with DRB1 the most and HLA-C the fewest. A likely sequencing artifact accounted for one observed cluster of highly shared sequence variants.

Looked up from germline, CDR1 is MNHEY and CDR2 is SMNVEV (reference sequence). The CDR3 has 16 residues. The V and J ends lost 4 bases and 5 bases respectively, with 17 bases between them. The PCR made use of 60 Vbeta and 13 Jbeta primers. The data were produced by immunoSEQ multiplex PCR, yet TCRdb's version contains in-frame clones alone and is incomplete. The sample lists roughly 160,000 clones, more than 70% occurring once. The specimen sequenced was PBMCs. The sequence was obtained from a man between 60 and 75 years old in good health and CMV-seronegative. The V gene is TRBV27, the J gene TRBJ2-2; TRBD1 is a possible D gene (7 bases). CDR3 protein: CASSSIQTGRTGELFF. The CDR3 coding sequence is TGTGCCAGCAGTTCAATCCAGACAGGGAGGACCGGGGAGCTGTTTTTT.